This TCR beta chain was profiled in a study of response to subunit inactivated influenza vaccine. Study conclusions and caveats: Authors suggested each seasonal influenza vaccination recruits few new T cells.

Each CDR3 protein gets one entry after TCRdb re-called the RT-PCR reads with MiXCR. The sample consists of about 180,000 distinct CDR3 sequences, roughly 8.7% of them appearing once. V lost 4 bases to trimming and J lost 12 bases; unmatched junction nucleotides: 8. The CDR3 loop spans 13 amino acids. Germline V gene lookup returns CDR1 SGHTA and CDR2 FQGNSA. This clonotype has a count of ten or more. Its antigen is undetermined. The sample was non-naive T cells sorted from PBMCs, taken on the day of vaccination. The sequence was obtained from a man between 50 and 59 years old who received an inactivated influenza vaccine. This chain links TRBV7-2 with TRBJ2-1; TRBD1 agrees at 8 bases. CDR3 coding DNA: TGTGCCAGCAGCTCCAATTGGGGGACAGGGCAGTTCTTC. Protein product: CASSSNWGTGQFF.